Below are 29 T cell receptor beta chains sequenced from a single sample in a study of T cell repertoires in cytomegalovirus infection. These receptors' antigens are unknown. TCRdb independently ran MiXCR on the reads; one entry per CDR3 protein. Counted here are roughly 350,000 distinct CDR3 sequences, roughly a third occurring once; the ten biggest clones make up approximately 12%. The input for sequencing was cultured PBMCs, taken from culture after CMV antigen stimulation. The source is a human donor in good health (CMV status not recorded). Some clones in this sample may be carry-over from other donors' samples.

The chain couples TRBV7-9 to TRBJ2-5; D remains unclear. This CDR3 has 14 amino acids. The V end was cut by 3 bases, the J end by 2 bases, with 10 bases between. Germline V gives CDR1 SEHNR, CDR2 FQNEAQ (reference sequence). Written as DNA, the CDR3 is TGTGCCAGCAGCTTTACGGGCCCTCAAGAGACCCAGTACTTC. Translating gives CASSFTGPQETQYF.

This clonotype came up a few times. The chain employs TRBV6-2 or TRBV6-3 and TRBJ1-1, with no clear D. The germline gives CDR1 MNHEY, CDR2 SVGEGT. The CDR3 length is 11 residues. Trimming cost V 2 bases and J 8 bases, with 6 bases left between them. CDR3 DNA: TGTGCCAGCAGTTACAAACGCGAAGCTTTCTTT. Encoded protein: CASSYKREAFF.

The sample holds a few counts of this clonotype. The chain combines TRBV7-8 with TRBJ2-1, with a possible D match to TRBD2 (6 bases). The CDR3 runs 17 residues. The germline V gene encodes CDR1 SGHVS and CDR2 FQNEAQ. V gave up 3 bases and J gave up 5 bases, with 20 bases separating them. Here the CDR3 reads CASSFEDVGGANNEQFF. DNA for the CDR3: TGTGCCAGCAGCTTCGAGGATGTGGGCGGGGCAAACAATGAGCAGTTCTTC.

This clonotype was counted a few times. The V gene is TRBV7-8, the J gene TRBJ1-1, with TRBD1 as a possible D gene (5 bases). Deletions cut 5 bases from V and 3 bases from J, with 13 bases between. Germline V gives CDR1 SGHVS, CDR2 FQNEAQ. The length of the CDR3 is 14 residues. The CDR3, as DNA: TGTGCCAGCAGCCGGGACGGGGGGGACACTGAAGCTTTCTTT. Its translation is CASSRDGGDTEAFF.

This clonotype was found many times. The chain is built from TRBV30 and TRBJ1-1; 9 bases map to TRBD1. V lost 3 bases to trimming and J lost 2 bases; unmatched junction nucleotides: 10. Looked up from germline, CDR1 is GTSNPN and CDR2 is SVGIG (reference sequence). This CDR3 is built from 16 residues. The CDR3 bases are TGTGCCTGGAGCCGATGGGGGACAGGGAAAAACACTGAAGCTTTCTTT. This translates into CAWSRWGTGKNTEAFF.

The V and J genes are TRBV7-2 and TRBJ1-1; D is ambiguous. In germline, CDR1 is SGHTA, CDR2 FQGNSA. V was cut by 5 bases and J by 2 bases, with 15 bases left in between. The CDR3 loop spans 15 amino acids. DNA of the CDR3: TGTGCCAGCAGCCCAGCCGGGAGACTAAACACTGAAGCTTTCTTT. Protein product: CASSPAGRLNTEAFF.

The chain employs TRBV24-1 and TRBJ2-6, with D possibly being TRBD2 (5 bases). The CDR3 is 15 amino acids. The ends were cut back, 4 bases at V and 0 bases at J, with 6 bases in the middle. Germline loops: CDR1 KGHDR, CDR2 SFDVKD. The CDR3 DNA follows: TGTGCCACCAGTGACAGCGGCTCTGGGGCCAACGTCCTGACTTTC. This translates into CATSDSGSGANVLTF.

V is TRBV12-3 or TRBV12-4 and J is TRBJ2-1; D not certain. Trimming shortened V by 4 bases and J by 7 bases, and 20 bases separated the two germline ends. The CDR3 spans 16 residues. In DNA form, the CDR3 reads TGTGCCAGCAGTTCAAAGGGTTTACCAGTGTATAATGAGCAGTTCTTC. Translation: CASSSKGLPVYNEQFF.

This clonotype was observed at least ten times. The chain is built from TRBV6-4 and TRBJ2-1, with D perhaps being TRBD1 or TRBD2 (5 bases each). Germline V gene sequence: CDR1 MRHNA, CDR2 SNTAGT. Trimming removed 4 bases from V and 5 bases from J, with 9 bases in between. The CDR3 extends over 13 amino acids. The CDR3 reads CASSAGTNNEQFF. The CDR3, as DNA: TGTGCCAGCAGTGCCGGGACCAACAATGAGCAGTTCTTC.

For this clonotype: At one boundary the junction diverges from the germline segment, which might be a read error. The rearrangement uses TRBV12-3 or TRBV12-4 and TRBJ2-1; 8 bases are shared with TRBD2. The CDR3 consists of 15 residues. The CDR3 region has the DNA TGTGCCAGCAGGTTAGCGGGAATCTCCTACAATGAGCAGTTCTTC. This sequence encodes CASRLAGISYNEQFF.

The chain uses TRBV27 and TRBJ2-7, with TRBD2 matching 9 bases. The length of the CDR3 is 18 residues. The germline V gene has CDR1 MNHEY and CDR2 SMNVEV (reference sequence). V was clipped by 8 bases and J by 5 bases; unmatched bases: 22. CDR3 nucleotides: TGTGCCAGCTCCAGCGGGAGGTTAATAGAAACTTTTCTCCACGAGCAGTACTTC. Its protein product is CASSSGRLIETFLHEQYF.

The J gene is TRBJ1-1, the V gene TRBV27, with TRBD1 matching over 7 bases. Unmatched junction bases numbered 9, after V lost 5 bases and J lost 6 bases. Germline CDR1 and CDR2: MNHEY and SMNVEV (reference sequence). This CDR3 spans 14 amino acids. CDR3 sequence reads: CASSMGQRTAEAFF. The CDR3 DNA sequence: TGTGCCAGCAGTATGGGACAGAGGACCGCTGAAGCTTTCTTT.

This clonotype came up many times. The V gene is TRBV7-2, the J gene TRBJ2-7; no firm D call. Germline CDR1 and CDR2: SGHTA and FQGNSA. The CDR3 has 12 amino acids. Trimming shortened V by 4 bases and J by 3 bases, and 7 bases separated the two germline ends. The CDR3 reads CASSSDNYEQYF. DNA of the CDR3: TGTGCCAGCAGCTCTGACAACTACGAGCAGTACTTC.

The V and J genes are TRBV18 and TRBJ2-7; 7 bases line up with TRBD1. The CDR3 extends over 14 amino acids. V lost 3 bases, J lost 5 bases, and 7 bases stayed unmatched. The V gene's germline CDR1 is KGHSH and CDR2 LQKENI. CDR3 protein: CASSPGQPLDEQYF. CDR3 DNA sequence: TGTGCCAGCTCACCGGGACAGCCCCTAGACGAGCAGTACTTC.

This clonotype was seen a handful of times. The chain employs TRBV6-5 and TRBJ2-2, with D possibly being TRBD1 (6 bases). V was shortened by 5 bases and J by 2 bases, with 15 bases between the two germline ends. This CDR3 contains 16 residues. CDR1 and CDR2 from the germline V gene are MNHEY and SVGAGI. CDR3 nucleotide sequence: TGTGCCAGCAGTCCGACCGGGACACCCAACACCGGGGAGCTGTTTTTT. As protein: CASSPTGTPNTGELFF.

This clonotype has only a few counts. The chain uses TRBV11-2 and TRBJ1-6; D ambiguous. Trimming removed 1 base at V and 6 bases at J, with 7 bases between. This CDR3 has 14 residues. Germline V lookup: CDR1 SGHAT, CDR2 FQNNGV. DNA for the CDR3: TGTGCCAGCAGCTTAGGTCCGGGTAATTCACCCCTCCACTTT. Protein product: CASSLGPGNSPLHF.

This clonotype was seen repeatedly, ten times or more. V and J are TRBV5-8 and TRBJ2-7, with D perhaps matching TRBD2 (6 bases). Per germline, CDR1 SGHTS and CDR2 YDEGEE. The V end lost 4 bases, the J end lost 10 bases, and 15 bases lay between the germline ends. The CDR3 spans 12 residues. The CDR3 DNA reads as TGTGCCAGCAGCCCGGGAGCCAGTGCACAGTACGTC. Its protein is CASSPGASAQYV.

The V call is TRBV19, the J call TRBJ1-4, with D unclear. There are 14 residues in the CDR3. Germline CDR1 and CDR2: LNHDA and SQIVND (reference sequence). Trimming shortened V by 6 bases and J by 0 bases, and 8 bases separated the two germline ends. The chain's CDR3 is CASSGLTTNEKLFF. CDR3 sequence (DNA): TGTGCCAGTAGCGGACTTACAACTAATGAAAAACTGTTTTTT.

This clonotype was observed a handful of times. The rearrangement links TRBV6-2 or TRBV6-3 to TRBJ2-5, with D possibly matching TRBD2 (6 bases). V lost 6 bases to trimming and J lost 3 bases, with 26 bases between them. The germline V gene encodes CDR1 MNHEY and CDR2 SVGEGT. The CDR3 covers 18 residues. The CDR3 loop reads CASREERAWSNFEETQYF. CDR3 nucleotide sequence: TGTGCCAGCAGAGAGGAGCGGGCATGGAGTAATTTTGAAGAGACCCAGTACTTC.

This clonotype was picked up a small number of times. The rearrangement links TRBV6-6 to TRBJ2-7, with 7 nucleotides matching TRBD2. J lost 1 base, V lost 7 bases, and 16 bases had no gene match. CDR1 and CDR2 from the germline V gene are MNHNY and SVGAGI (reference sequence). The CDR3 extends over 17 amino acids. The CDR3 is CASTFLGGGAPSYEQYF. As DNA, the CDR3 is TGTGCCAGCACTTTCCTTGGGGGAGGGGCCCCATCCTACGAGCAGTACTTC.

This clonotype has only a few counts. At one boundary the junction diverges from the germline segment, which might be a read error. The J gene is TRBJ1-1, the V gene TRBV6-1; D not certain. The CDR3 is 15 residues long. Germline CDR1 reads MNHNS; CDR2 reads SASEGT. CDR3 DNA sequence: TGTGCCAGCAGTGAATCCAGGTCTATGAACACTGAAGCCTTCTTT. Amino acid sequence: CASSESRSMNTEAFF.

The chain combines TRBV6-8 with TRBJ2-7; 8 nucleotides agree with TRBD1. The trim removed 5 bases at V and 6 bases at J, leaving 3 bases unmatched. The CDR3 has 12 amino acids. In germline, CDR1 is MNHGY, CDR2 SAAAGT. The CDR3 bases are TGTGCCAGCAGTACACAGGGGGGCGAGCAGTACGTC. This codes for CASSTQGGEQYV.

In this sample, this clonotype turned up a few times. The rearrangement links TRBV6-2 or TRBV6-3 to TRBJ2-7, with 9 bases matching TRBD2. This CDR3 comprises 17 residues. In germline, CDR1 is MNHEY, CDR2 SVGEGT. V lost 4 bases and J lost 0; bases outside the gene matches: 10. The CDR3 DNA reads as TGTGCCAGCAGTTCCTACCGACTAGCGGCAGGCTCCTACGAGCAGTACGTC. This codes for CASSSYRLAAGSYEQYV.

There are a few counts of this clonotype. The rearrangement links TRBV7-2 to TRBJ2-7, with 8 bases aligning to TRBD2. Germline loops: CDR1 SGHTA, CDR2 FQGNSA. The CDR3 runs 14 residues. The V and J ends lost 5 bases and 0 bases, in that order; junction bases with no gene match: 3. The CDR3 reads CASSPGTSSYEQYV. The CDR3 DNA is TGTGCCAGCAGCCCCGGGACTAGCTCCTACGAGCAGTACGTC.

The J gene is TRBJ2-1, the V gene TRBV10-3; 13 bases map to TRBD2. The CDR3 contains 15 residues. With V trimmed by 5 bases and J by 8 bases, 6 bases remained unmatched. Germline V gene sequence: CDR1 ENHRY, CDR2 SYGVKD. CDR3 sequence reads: CAISWTSGSADEQFF. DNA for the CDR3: TGTGCCATCAGTTGGACTAGCGGGAGTGCTGATGAGCAGTTCTTC.

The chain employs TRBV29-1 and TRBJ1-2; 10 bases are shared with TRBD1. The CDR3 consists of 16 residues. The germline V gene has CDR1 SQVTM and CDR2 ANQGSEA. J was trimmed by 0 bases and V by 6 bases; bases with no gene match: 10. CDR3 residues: CSVSQDRGSANYGYTF. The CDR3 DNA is TGCAGCGTATCCCAGGACAGGGGGTCTGCTAACTATGGCTACACCTTC.

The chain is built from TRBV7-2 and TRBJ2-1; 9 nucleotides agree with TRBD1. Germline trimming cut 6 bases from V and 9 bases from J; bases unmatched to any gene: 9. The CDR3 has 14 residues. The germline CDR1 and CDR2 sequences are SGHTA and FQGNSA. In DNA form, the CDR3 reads TGTGCCAGCAGGCACAGGGGGCATGTAAGTGAGCAGTTCTTC. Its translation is CASRHRGHVSEQFF.

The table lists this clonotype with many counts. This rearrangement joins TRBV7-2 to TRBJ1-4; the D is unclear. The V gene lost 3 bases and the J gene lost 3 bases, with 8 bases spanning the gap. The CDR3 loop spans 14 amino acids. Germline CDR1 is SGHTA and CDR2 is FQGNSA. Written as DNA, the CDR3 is TGTGCCAGCAGCTTTCCGGGCTCTAATGAAAAACTGTTTTTT. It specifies CASSFPGSNEKLFF.

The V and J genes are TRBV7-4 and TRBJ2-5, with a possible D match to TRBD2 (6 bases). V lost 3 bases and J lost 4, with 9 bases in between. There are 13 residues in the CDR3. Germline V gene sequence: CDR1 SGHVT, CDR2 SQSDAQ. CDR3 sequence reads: CASSFGGVETQYF. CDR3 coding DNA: TGTGCCAGCAGCTTCGGGGGAGTAGAGACCCAGTACTTC.